This T cell receptor (beta chain) is from a study of T cells in Graves' hyperthyroidism and ophthalmopathy. In its sample, this clonotype was seen a few times. V shed 3 bases, J shed 4 bases, and the junction held 14 bases outside the gene matches. This CDR3 comprises 16 residues. The V gene's germline CDR1 is DFQATT and CDR2 SNEGSKA (reference sequence). There were TCR beta CDR3 regions amplified from RNA transcripts. With the HTBI primer set, the TCR CDR3 went through a first round of RT-PCR. TCRdb itself ran the multiplex PCR reads through MiXCR, one entry per CDR3 protein. The sample lists 600,000 to 800,000 distinct CDR3 sequences, about a third occurring once.

The chain joins TRBV20-1 to TRBJ1-1, with TRBD1 matching over 7 bases. The sequence was collected from a woman aged 40-49 years with Graves' hyperthyroidism. Sequenced material: blood. The CDR3 spells CSARTTGAYEGTEAFF. The DNA of the CDR3 is TGCAGTGCTAGGACTACAGGGGCATACGAAGGCACTGAAGCTTTCTTT.